A selection of T cell receptor beta chains follows, all from one sample in a study of Ad26.COV2.S vaccination and SARS-CoV-2 variants. Assay: immunoSEQ multiplex PCR; the TCRdb copy retains only in-frame clones and omits some. The sample gives hundreds of thousands of clones, 75% to 90% of which show up once; roughly 10% is in the top ten. The sample was peripheral blood, taken in a trial of Ad26.COV2.S vaccine versus placebo. These receptors all stem from a person between 18 and 65 years old who received the Ad26.COV2.S COVID-19 vaccine or a placebo. Both conserved end residues are part of each CDR3. D genes are given only for firm matches. Clone size is not always given. Where it is, it says once, few, many or a class for expanded clones.

clone size,J gene,D gene,V gene,CDR3 DNA,CDR3 protein
-,TRBJ2-7,-,TRBV7-6,TGTGCCAGCAGCTTAGAGCCGCGATCGGGCGAGCAGTACTTC,CASSLEPRSGEQYF
many,TRBJ2-1,-,TRBV29-1,TGCAGCGTTGAAGTTTGGGACTCCCCCTACAATGAGCAGTTCTTC,CSVEVWDSPYNEQFF
-,TRBJ1-1,-,TRBV18,TGTGCCAGCTCACTGACCCAGGAGATAAACACTGAAGCTTTCTTT,CASSLTQEINTEAFF
-,TRBJ2-3,-,TRBV7-2,TGTGCCAGCAGCTTATTATCAGATACGCAGTATTTT,CASSLLSDTQYF
-,TRBJ1-4,-,TRBV28,TGTGCCAGCAGTGTCCCACGGGACGGCGGCGGGAAACTGTTTTTT,CASSVPRDGGGKLFF
once,TRBJ1-1,-,TRBV10-3,TGTGCCATCAGTGCCCAGAGGGGGGAGGTGAACACTGAAGCTTTCTTT,CAISAQRGEVNTEAFF
few,TRBJ2-1,TRBD2,TRBV7-2,TGTGCCAGCAGCTCCCTAGCGGGACTCAATGAGCAGTTCTTC,CASSSLAGLNEQFF
-,TRBJ1-5,-,TRBV5-1,TGCGCCAGCAGCTTGGAGTCGGGCAGGGATCAGCCCCAGCATTTT,CASSLESGRDQPQHF
-,TRBJ2-1,TRBD2,TRBV3-1/TRBV3-2,TGTGCCAGCAGCCCATTGGTAGCGGGCCCCTACAATGAGCAGTTCTTC,CASSPLVAGPYNEQFF
-,TRBJ2-5,-,TRBV6-5,TGTGCCAGCAGTTGGGCAGAAAAAGAGACCCAGTACTTC,CASSWAEKETQYF
-,TRBJ2-2,-,TRBV6-5,TGTGCCAGCAGTTACTCGAACAGAAGGACCGGGGAGCTGTTTTTT,CASSYSNRRTGELFF